This T cell receptor (beta chain) was profiled in a study of cytomegalovirus exposure and HLA in healthy donors. Findings and limits, study-wide: Per a prior analysis, the majority of TCR beta V segments were productive roughly 87% or roughly 30% of the time.

Per germline, CDR1 MNHEY and CDR2 SMNVEV (reference sequence). The CDR3 has 11 amino acids. The V gene lost 8 bases and the J gene lost 8 bases, with 10 bases spanning the gap. Comment on this clone: The antigen remains undetermined.

This PCR relied on a set of 60 Vbeta primers and 13 Jbeta primers. Profiling relied on immunoSEQ multiplex PCR, and the TCRdb table lists in-frame clones only, not all of them. This sample has roughly 160,000 clones, with around 80% found just once. This rearrangement joins TRBV27 to TRBJ1-5, with D possibly matching TRBD1 (5 bases). The sequence derives from a man between 18 and 29 years old in good health and CMV-seropositive. Sequenced input: PBMCs. This CDR3 is CASGLGEPQHF. CDR3 coding DNA: TGTGCCAGCGGCCTAGGGGAGCCCCAGCATTTT.